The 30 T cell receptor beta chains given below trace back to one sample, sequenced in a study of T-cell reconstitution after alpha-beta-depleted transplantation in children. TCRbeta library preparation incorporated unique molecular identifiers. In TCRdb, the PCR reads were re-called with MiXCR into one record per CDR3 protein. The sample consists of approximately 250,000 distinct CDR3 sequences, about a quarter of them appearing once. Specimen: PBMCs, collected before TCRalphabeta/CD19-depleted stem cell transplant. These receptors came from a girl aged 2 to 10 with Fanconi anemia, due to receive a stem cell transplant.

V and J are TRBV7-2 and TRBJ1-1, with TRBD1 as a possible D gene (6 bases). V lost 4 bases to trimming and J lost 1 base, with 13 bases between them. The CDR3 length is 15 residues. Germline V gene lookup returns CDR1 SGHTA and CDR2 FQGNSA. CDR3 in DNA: TGTGCCAGCAGCTCTCTTGGACAGCGGAACACTGAAGCTTTCTTT. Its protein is CASSSLGQRNTEAFF.

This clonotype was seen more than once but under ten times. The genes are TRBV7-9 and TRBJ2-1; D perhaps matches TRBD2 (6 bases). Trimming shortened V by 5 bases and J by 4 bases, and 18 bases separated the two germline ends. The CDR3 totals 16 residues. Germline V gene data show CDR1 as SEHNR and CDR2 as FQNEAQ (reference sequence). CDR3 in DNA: TGTGCCAGCAGCGGTATCGGGAGCATAGAGTACAATGAGCAGTTCTTC. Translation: CASSGIGSIEYNEQFF.

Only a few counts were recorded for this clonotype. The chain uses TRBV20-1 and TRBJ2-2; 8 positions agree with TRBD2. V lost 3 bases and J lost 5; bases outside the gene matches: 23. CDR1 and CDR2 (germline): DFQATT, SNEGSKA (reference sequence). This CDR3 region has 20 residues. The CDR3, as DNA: TGCAGTGCTAGGGGGCTAGCGGGTCGAACACCGGGACACAGTACCGGGGAGCTGTTTTTT. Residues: CSARGLAGRTPGHSTGELFF.

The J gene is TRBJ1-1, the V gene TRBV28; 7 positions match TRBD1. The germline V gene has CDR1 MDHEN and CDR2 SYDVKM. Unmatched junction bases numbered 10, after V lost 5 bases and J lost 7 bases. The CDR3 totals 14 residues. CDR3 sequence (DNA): TGTGCCAGCAGTGCGCCGGGACAGCGGCGTGAAGCTTTCTTT. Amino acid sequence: CASSAPGQRREAFF. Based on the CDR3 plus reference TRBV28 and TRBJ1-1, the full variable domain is DVKVTQSSRYLVKRTGEKVFLECVQDMDHENMFWYRQDPGLGLRLIYFSYDVKMKEKGDIPEGYSVSREKKERFSLILESASTNQTSMYLCASSAPGQRREAFFGQGTRLTVV.

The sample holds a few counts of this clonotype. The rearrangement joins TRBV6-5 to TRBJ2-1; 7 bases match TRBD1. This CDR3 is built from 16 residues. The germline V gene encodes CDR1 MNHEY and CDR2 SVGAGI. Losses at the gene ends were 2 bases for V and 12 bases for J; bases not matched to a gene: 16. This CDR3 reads CASSYATGHVGQWQFF. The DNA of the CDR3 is TGTGCCAGCAGTTACGCGACAGGGCATGTAGGGCAGTGGCAGTTCTTC.

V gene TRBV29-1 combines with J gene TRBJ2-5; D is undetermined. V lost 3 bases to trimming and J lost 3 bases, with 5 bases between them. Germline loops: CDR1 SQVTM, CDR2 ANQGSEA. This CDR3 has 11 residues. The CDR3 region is CSVDPEETQYF. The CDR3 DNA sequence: TGCAGCGTTGACCCCGAAGAGACCCAGTACTTC.

DNA of the CDR3: TGTGCCAGCAGTGGGGGACTAGCGGGGGGATCCGGGGAGCTGTTTTTT. It specifies CASSGGLAGGSGELFF. The gene calls are TRBV6-2 or TRBV6-3 and TRBJ2-2; 15 bases fit TRBD2. Germline CDR1 reads MNHEY; CDR2 reads SVGEGT. The CDR3 contains 16 residues. J gave up 6 bases and V 5 bases, and 4 bases lay outside the gene matches.

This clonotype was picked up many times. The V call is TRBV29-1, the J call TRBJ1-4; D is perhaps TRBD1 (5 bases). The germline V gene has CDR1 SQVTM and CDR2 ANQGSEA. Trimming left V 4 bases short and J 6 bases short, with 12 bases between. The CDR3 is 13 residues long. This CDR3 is CSVAGTKHEKLFF. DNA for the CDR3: TGCAGCGTTGCCGGGACGAAGCATGAAAAACTGTTTTTT.

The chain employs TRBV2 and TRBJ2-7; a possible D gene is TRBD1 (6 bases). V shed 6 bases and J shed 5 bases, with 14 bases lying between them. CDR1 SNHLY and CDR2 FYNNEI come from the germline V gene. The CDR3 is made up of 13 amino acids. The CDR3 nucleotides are TGTGCCAGCAGATGGGCAGGGGCACACGAGCAGTACTTC. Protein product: CASRWAGAHEQYF.

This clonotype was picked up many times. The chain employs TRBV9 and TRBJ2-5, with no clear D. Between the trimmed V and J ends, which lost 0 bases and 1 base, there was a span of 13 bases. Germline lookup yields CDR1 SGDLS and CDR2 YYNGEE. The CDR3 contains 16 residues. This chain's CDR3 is CASSVDQLLSQETQYF. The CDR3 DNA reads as TGTGCCAGCAGCGTAGATCAGTTACTCTCCCAAGAGACCCAGTACTTC.

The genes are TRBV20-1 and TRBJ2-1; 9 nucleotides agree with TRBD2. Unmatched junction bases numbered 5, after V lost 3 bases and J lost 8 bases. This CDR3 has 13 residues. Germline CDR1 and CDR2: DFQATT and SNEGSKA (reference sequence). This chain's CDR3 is CSASPSGKDEQFF. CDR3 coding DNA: TGCAGTGCTAGCCCTAGCGGGAAGGATGAGCAGTTCTTC.

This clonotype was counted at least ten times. As DNA, the CDR3 is TGCAGCGTTGAAAGGACAGTAGATAATGAGCAGTTCTTC. The encoded protein is CSVERTVDNEQFF. This chain connects TRBV29-1 to TRBJ2-1, with D possibly TRBD1 on 6 matching bases. The CDR3 consists of 13 residues. Germline CDR1 SQVTM, CDR2 ANQGSEA. V lost 2 bases and J lost 7, with 12 bases in between.

The CDR3 protein is CASSQDWGQGSAETQYF. The CDR3 coding sequence is TGTGCCAGCAGCCAAGATTGGGGACAGGGGTCCGCTGAGACCCAGTACTTC. The rearrangement joins TRBV3-1 to TRBJ2-5, with TRBD1 matching 10 bases. The CDR3 is 17 amino acids. Trimming cost V 0 bases and J 5 bases; bases outside gene matches: 9. The germline V gene has CDR1 LGHDT and CDR2 YNNKEL (reference sequence).

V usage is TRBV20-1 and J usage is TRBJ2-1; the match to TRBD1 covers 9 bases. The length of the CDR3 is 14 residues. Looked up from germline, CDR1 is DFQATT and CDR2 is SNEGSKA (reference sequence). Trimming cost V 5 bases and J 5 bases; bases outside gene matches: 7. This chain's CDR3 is CSAPRDRVHNEQFF. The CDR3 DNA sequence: TGCAGTGCTCCCCGGGACAGGGTCCACAATGAGCAGTTCTTC.

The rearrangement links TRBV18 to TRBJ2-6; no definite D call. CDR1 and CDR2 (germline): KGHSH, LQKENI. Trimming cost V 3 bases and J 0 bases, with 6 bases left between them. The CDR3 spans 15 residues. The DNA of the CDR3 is TGTGCCAGCTCACCGGGGTACTCTGGGGCCAACGTCCTGACTTTC. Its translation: CASSPGYSGANVLTF.

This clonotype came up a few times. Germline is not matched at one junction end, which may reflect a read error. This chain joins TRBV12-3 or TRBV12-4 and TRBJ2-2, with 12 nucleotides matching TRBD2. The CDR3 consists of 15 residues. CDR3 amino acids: CASRVTSGSTGELFF. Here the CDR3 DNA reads TGTGCCAGCAGGGTGACTAGCGGGAGTACCGGGGAGTTGTTTTTT.

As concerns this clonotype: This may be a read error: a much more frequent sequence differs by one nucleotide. CDR3 bases: TGTGCCAGCAGCTCAGGACTAGACAATGAGCAGTTCTTC. Amino acids: CASSSGLDNEQFF. The rearrangement links TRBV7-6 to TRBJ2-1; 7 nucleotides agree with TRBD2. Germline assignment: CDR1 SGHVS and CDR2 FNYEAQ. Losses at the gene ends were 4 bases for V and 5 bases for J; bases not matched to a gene: 2. The CDR3 has 13 amino acids.

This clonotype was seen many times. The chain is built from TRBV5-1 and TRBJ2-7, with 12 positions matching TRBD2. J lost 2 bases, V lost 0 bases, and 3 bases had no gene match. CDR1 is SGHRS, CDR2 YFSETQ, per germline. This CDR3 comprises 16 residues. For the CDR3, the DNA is TGCGCCAGCAGCTTGGTGGCTAGCGGGAGGGCCTACGAGCAGTACTTC. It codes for CASSLVASGRAYEQYF.

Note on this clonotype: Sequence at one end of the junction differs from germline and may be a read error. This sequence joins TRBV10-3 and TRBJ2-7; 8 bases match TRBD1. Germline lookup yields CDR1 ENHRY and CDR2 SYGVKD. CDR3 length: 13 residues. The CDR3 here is CASSESGGIEQYF. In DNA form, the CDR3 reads TGTGCCAGCAGTGAGTCAGGGGGCATCGAGCAGTACTTC.

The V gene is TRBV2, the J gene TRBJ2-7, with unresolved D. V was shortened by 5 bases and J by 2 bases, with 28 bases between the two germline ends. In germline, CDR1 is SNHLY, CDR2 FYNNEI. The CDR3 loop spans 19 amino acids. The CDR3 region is CASSYLLALGPLRAYEQYF. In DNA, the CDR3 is TGTGCCAGCAGTTACCTTTTAGCCCTTGGCCCCCTTCGGGCCTACGAGCAGTACTTC.

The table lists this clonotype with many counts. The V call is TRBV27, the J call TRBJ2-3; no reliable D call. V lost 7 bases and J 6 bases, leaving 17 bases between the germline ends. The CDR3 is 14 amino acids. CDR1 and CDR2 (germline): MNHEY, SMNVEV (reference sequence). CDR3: CASTLRPAADTQYF. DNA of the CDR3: TGTGCCAGCACTCTCCGGCCAGCAGCGGATACGCAGTATTTT.

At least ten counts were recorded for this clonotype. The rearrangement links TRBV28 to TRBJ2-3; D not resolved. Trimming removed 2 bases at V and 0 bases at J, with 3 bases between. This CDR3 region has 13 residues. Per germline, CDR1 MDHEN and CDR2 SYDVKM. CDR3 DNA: TGTGCCAGCAGTTTACCGAGCACAGATACGCAGTATTTT. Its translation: CASSLPSTDTQYF.

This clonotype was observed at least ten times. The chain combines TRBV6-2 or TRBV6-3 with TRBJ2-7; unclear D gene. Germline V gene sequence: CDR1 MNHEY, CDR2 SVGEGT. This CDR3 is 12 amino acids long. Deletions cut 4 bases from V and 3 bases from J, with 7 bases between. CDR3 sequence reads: CASSFEIYEQYF. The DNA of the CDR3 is TGTGCCAGCAGTTTCGAGATCTACGAGCAGTACTTC.

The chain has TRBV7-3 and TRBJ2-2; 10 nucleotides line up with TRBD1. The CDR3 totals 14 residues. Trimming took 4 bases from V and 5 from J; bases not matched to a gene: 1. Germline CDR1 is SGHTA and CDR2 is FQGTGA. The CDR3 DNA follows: TGTGCCAGCAGCTGGGACAGGGGAACCGGGGAGCTGTTTTTT. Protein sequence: CASSWDRGTGELFF.

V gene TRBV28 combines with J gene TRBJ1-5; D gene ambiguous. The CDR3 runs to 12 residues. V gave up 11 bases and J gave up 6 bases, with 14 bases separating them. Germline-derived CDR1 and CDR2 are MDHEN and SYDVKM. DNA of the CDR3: TGTGCCGGAGAGTCCCGAGGTCAGCCCCAGCATTTT. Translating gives CAGESRGQPQHF.

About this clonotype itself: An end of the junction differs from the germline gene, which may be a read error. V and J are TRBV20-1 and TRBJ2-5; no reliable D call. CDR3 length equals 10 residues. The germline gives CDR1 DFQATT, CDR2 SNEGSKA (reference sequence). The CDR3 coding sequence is TGCAGTGCTGAACAAGAGACCCAGTGCTTC. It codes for CSAEQETQCF.

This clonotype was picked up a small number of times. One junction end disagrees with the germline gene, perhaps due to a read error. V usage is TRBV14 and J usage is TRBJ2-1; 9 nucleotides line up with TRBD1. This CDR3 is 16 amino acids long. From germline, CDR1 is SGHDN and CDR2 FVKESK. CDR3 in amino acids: CASSQVTGGSNNEQFF. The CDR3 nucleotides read TGTGCCAGCAGCCAAGTAACAGGGGGCTCCAACAATGAGCAGTTCTTC.

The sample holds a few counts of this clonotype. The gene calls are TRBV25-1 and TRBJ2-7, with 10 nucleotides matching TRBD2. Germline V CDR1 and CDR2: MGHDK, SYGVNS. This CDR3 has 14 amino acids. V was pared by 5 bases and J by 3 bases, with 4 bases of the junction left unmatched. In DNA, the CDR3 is TGTGCCAGCAGTAATCTAGCGGGGGTCTACGAGCAGTACTTC. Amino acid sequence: CASSNLAGVYEQYF.

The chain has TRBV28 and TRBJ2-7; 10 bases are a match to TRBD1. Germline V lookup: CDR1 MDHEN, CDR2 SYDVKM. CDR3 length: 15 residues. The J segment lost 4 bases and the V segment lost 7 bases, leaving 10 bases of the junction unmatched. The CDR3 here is CASNGGQGFFYEQYF. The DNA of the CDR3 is TGTGCCAGCAACGGGGGACAGGGGTTTTTTTACGAGCAGTACTTC.

CDR3 in DNA: TGTGCCAGCAGGACTAGCGGGGGGTCTTACGAGCAGTACTTC. Protein: CASRTSGGSYEQYF. V is TRBV2 and J is TRBJ2-7; 13 nucleotides agree with TRBD2. Germline values: CDR1 SNHLY, CDR2 FYNNEI. Trimming took 6 bases from V and 4 from J; bases not matched to a gene: 3. This CDR3 has 14 residues.